The rows below give T cell receptor beta chains drawn from one sample of a study of cytomegalovirus exposure and HLA in healthy donors. Here immunoSEQ multiplex PCR was the method, and the copy in TCRdb shows in-frame clones only, minus some. Among about 70,000 clones, 86% were seen once, and the ten largest hold 1.5% to 2%. Sequenced input: PBMCs. Source of these receptors: a woman aged 25 to 39 in good health and CMV-seronegative. Each CDR3 is given with its conserved first and last residue.

v_call | cdr3_length | cdr3_aa
TRBV28 | 12 | CASSLSSYEQYF
TRBV5-1 | 16 | CASSWVYGISRDTQYF
TRBV25-1 | 16 | CASSGVGLAAGHEQFF
TRBV5-6 | 15 | CASSSSGGPTDTQYF
TRBV10-3 | 13 | CAISVGALETQYF
TRBV19 | 16 | CASGGRIERSYNEQFF
TRBV4-3 | 16 | CASSQGWDRERDTIYF
TRBV6-5 | 14 | CASSYGGSNQPQHF
TRBV27 | 16 | CASSSSGAGGQETQYF
TRBV7-8 | 19 | CASSLVPTTSRGTSSGYTF
TRBV19 | 15 | CASSMLEGTGNTIYF
TRBV7-2 | 17 | CASSFPTSGRATYEQYF
TRBV29-1 | 9 | CSVSETQYF
TRBV27 | 17 | CASSWGQGNSGANVLTF
TRBV27 | 14 | CASSSHRGKYEQYF
TRBV5-1 | 14 | CASSLGGTPYEQYF
TRBV19 | 15 | CATTDDKRVNSPLHF
TRBV7-9 | 14 | CASSLGQNNYGYTF
TRBV10-3 | 14 | CAIRDSTVDYGYTF
TRBV7-2 | 14 | CASSSQLVPLEQYF
TRBV5-1 | 15 | CASSPDRGGGQPQHF
TRBV5-4 | 13 | CASSLDRNQPQHF
TRBV5-1 | 14 | CASSFGQGTDTQYF
TRBV5-6 | 13 | CASSHGLGGEQYF
TRBV6-4 | 18 | CASSDSMIIRNGGETQYF
TRBV7-6 | 15 | CASSLGSGRAHEQYF
TRBV10-3 | 13 | CAISVGQTYEQYF
TRBV11-3 | 15 | CASTKVAGLTDTQYF
TRBV28 | 14 | CASSTQTGWETQYF
TRBV11-3 | 17 | CASSSPGSGRSTGELFF
TRBV5-4 | 15 | CASSSSGTGKVEQYF
TRBV28 | 13 | CASSSTSSPEQYF
TRBV2 | 11 | CASTGAYEQYF
TRBV7-3 | 15 | CASSLAIANTGELFF
TRBV2 | 15 | CASRGDRGIYNEQFF
TRBV19 | 15 | CASSSDREINYGYTF
TRBV30 | 14 | CAWIPTGKNTEAFF
TRBV5-1 | 15 | CASSSGGTGLYEQYF
TRBV29-1 | 13 | CSVEVWRGHKAFF